This TCR beta chain comes out of a study of CD8 T cells in ankylosing spondylitis. Whole-study findings and limits: Within matched ankylosing spondylitis synovial fluid, disease-linked clones were reportedly significantly enriched. Reactive arthritis synovial fluid and blood previously showed some of these motif variants.

TCR beta libraries were made by quantitative 5'-RACE with molecular barcodes. MiXCR, run by TCRdb on the 5' RACE reads, gives a single entry per CDR3 protein. The sample gives 250,000 to 300,000 distinct CDR3 sequences, roughly 20% of which show up once; 7.8% is in the top ten. This clonotype was seen only a few times. Its antigen is not identified. The CDR3 has 14 amino acids. With 0 bases removed from V and 3 bases from J, the gap between germline ends came to 9 bases. Germline CDR1 and CDR2: SGHRS and YFSETQ. The TCR originated in a male donor with ankylosing spondylitis or in good health (not recorded which). The V and J genes are TRBV5-1 and TRBJ1-2, with D tentatively TRBD1 (5 bases). Sequencing input: blood, either unsorted or a sorted T cell fraction (not recorded which). The CDR3 DNA reads TGCGCCAGCAGCTTGGCAGGGACCCACTATGGCTACACCTTC. Amino acid sequence: CASSLAGTHYGYTF. The whole variable domain, filled in from reference TRBV5-1 and TRBJ1-2, reads KAGVTQTPRYLIKTRGQQVTLSCSPISGHRSVSWYQQTPGQGLQFLFEYFSETQRNKGNFPGRFSGRQFSNSRSEMNVSTLELGDSALYLCASSLAGTHYGYTFGSGTRLTVV.